This is a list of T cell receptor beta chains from one sample in a study of T cell responses to AZD1222 COVID-19 vaccine. Assay used: immunoSEQ multiplex PCR; TCRdb lists only in-frame clones, some missing. The table has 150,000 to 200,000 clones, roughly 91% seen once; the top ten hold 25% to 30%. The material was peripheral blood, obtained 28 days after the second AZD1222 dose. Every receptor here comes from an adult who received the AZD1222 COVID-19 vaccine. Each CDR3 is given without its conserved first and last residue.

v_gene: TRBV28
j_gene: TRBJ1-3
CDR3aa: ASSLKGNTIY

v_gene: TRBV5-1
j_gene: TRBJ2-7
CDR3aa: ASGEGNEQY

v_gene: TRBV4-1
j_gene: TRBJ2-7
CDR3aa: ASSQEGGEVPYEQY

v_gene: TRBV9
j_gene: TRBJ2-7
CDR3aa: ASSVKGGYEQY

v_gene: TRBV7-6
j_gene: TRBJ1-6
CDR3aa: ASSLGSHPSDSPLH

v_gene: TRBV11-1
j_gene: TRBJ2-1
CDR3aa: ASSPRRTSLNEQF

v_gene: TRBV6-4
j_gene: TRBJ1-6
CDR3aa: ASRTTGEGPSPLH

v_gene: TRBV6-2/TRBV6-3
j_gene: TRBJ2-7
CDR3aa: ASSPSAKGLAGLSYEQY

v_gene: TRBV5-1
j_gene: TRBJ2-7
CDR3aa: ATSGREGPLSYEQY

v_gene: TRBV24-1
j_gene: TRBJ2-1
CDR3aa: ATATARVHNEQF

v_gene: TRBV27
j_gene: TRBJ1-3
CDR3aa: ASSLSTPTSGNTIY

v_gene: TRBV25-1
j_gene: TRBJ2-4
CDR3aa: ASSDFVGESKNIQY